One T cell receptor beta chain is described in this entry. Its antigen is not known. Trimming shortened V by 5 bases and J by 6 bases, and 24 bases separated the two germline ends. This CDR3 spans 17 amino acids. The germline CDR1 and CDR2 sequences are MDHEN and SYDVKM. Treatment denoted: oral pan-JAK inhibitor, 5-10 mg twice daily. The data are from a study of CD8+ T cells in alopecia areata. Across the study: Disease severity was quantified as SALT score of affected scalp area. Overall study results and limits: There were many expanded lesional clones persisting in scalp and blood during tofacitinib. Administration of tofacitinib significantly diminished scalp clonality and expanded CD8+ clones within the top 100.

Extracted RNA was reverse transcribed into cDNA, the sequencing template. Clones were read by immunoSEQ multiplex PCR, and TCRdb kept only the in-frame ones, dropping some. The sample shows about 76,000 clones, roughly 28% of them seen only once. The rearrangement joins TRBV28 to TRBJ2-3; TRBD2 might be the D (6 bases). The sequencing here drew on CD8+ T cells sorted from blood, taken at week 4, from a patient treated with tofacitinib. This TCR was recovered from a human donor with alopecia areata. CDR3: CASSPPRLVLPLDTQYF. CDR3 DNA: TGTGCCAGCAGTCCACCGAGACTAGTCCTACCCCTCGATACGCAGTATTTT.